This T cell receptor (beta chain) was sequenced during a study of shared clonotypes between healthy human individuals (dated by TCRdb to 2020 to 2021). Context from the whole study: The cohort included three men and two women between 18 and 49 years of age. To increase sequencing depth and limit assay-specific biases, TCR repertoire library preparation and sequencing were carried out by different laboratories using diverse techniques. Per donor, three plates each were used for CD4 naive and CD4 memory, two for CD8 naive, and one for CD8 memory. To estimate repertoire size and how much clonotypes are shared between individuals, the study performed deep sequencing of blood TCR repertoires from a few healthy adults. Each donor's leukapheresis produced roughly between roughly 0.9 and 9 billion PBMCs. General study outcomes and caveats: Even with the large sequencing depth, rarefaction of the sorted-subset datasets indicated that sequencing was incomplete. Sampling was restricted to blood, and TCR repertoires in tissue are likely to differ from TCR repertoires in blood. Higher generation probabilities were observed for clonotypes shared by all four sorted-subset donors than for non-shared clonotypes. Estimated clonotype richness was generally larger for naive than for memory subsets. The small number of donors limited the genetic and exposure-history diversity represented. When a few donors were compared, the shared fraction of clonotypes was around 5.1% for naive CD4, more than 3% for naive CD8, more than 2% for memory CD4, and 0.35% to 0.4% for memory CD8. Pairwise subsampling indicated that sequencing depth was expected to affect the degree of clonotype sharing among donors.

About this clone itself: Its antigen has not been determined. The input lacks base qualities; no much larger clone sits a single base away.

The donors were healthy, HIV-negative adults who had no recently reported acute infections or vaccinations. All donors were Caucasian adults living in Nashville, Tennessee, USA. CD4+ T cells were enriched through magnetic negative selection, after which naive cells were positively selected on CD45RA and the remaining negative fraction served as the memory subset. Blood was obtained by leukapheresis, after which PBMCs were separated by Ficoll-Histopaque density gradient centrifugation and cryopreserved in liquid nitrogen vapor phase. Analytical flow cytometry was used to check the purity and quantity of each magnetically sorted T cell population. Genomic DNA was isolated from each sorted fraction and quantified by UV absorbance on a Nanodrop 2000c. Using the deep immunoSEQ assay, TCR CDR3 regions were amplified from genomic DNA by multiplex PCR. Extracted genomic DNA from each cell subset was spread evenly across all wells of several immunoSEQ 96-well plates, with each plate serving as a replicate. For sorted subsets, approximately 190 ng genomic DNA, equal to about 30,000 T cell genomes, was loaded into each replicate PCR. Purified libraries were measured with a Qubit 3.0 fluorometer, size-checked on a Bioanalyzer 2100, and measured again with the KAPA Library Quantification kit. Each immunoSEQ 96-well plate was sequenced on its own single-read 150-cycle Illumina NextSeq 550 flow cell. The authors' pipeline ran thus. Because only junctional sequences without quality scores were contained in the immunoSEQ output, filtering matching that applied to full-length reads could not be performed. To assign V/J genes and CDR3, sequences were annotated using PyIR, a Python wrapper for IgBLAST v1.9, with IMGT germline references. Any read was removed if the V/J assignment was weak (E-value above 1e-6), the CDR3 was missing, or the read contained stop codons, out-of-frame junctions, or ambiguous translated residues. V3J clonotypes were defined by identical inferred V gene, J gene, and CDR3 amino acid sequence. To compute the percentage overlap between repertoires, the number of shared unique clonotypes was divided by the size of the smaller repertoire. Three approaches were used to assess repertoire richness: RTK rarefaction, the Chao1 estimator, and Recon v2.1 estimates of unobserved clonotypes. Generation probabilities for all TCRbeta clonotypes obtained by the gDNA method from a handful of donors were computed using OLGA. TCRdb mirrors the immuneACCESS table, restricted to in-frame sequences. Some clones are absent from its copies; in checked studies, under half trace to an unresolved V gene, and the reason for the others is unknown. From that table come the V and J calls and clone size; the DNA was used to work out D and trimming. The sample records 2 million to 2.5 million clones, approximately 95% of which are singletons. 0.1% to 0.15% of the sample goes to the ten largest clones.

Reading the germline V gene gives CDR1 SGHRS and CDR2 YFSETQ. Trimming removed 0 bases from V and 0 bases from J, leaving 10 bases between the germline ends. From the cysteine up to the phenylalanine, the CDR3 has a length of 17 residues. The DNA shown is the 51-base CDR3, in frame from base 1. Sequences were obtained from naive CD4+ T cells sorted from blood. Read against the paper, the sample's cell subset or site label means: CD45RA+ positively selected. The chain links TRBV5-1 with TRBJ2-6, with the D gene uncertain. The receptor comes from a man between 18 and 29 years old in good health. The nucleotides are TGCGCCAGCAGCTTGGCGGCAGGCTACTCTGGGGCCAACGTCCTGACTTTC. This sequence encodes CASSLAAGYSGANVLTF.